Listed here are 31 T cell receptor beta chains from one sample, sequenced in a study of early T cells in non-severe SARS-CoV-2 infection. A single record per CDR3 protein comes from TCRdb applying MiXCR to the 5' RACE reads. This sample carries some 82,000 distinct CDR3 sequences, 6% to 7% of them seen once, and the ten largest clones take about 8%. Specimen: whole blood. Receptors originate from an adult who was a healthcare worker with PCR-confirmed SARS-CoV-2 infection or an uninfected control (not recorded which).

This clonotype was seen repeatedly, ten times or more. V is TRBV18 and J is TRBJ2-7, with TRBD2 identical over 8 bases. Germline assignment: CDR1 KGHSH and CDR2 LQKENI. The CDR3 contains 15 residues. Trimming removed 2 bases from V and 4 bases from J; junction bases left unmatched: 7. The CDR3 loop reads CASSPSGTRGYEQYF. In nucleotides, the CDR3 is TGTGCCAGCTCACCATCAGGGACTAGAGGGTACGAGCAGTACTTC.

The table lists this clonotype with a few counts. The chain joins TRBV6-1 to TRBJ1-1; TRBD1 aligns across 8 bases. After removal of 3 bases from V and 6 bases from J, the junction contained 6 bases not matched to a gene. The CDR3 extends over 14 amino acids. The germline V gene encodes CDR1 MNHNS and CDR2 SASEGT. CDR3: CASSEYQGAPEAFF. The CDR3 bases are TGTGCCAGCAGTGAGTATCAGGGGGCCCCTGAAGCTTTCTTT.

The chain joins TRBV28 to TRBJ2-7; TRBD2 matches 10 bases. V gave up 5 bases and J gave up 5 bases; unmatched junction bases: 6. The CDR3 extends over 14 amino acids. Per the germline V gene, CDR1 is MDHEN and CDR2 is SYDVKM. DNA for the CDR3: TGTGCCAGCAGTGGACTAGCGGCCGGACACGAGCAGTACTTC. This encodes CASSGLAAGHEQYF.

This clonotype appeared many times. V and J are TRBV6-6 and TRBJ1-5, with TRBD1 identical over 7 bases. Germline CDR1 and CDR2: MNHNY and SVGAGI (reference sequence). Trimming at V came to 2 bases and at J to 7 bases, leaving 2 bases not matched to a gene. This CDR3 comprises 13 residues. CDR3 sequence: CASSYEGAQPQHF. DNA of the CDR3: TGTGCCAGCAGTTACGAGGGGGCACAGCCCCAGCATTTT.

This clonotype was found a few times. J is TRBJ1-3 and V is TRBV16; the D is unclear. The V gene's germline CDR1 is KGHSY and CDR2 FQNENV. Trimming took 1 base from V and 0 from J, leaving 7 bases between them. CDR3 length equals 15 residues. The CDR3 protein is CASSQLGSSGNTIYF. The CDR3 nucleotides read TGTGCCAGCAGCCAATTGGGGAGCTCTGGAAACACCATATATTTT.

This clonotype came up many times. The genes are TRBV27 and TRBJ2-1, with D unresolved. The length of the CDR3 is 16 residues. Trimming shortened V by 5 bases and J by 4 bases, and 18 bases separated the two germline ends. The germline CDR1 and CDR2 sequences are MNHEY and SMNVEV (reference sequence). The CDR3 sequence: CASSLYSSTTYNEQFF. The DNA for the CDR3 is TGTGCCAGCAGTCTATATTCCTCAACCACTTACAATGAGCAGTTCTTC.

The CDR3 nucleotides are TGTGCCAGCAGCCCCGGACTAACTGGCGAGCAGTACTTC. Protein product: CASSPGLTGEQYF. The rearrangement uses TRBV5-6 and TRBJ2-7; possible D gene TRBD2, 6 bases. Trimming removed 4 bases from V and 6 bases from J, with 14 bases in between. This CDR3 has 13 residues. CDR1 and CDR2 (germline): SGHDT, YYEEEE.

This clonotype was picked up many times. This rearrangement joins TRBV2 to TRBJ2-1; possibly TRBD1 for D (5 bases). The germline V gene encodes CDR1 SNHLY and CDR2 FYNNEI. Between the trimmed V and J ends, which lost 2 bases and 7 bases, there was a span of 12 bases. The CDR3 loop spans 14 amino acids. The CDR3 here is CASSEQGPSNEQFF. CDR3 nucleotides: TGTGCCAGCAGTGAACAGGGCCCCTCAAATGAGCAGTTCTTC.

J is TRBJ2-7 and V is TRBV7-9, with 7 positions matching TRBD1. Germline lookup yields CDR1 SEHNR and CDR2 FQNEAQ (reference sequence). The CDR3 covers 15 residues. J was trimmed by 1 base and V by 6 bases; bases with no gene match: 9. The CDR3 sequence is CASSSKGQVSYEQYF. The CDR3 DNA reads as TGTGCCAGCAGTTCCAAAGGACAGGTATCCTACGAGCAGTACTTC.

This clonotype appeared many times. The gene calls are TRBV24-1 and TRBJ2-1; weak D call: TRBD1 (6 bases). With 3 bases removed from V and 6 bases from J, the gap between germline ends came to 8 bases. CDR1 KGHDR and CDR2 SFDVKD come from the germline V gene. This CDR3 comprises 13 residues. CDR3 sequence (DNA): TGTGCCACCAGTGATATGGACAGCAATGAGCAGTTCTTC. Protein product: CATSDMDSNEQFF.

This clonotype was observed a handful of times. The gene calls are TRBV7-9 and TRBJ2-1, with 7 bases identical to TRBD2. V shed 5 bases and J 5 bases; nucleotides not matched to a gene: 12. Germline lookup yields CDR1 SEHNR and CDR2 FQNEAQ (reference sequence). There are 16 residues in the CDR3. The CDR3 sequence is CASSPPRGVADNEQFF. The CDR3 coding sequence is TGTGCCAGCAGCCCACCCCGGGGGGTAGCGGACAATGAGCAGTTCTTC.

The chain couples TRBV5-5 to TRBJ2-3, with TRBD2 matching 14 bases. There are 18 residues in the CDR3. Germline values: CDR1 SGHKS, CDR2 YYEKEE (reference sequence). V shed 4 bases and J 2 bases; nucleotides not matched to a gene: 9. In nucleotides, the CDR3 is TGTGCCAGCAGCCCCTCGACTAGCGGGAGGGCGAACACAGATACGCAGTATTTT. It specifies CASSPSTSGRANTDTQYF.

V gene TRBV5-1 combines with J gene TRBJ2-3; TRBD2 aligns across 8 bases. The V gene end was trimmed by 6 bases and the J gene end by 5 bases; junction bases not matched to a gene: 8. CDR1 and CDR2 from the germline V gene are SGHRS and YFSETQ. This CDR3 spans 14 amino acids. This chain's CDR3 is CASTTGTRGDTQYF. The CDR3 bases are TGCGCCAGCACTACCGGGACTAGGGGAGATACGCAGTATTTT.

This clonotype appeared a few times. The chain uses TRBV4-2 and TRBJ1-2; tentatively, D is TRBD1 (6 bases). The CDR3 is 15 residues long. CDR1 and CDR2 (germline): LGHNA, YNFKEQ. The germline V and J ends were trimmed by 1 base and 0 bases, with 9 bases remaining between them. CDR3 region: CASSQAGDANYGYTF. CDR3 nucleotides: TGTGCCAGCAGCCAAGCAGGGGACGCTAACTATGGCTACACCTTC.

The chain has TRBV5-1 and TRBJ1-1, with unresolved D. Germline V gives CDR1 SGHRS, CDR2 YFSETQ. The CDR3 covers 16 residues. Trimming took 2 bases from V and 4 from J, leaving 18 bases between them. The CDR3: CASSLMEGWRGTEAFF. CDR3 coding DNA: TGCGCCAGCAGCTTAATGGAGGGCTGGCGAGGCACTGAAGCTTTCTTT.

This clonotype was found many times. The CDR3 reads CASSFMGLTEAFF. For the CDR3, the DNA is TGTGCCAGCAGTTTTATGGGCCTCACTGAAGCTTTCTTT. The V gene is TRBV27, the J gene TRBJ1-1; no firm D call. This CDR3 is 13 amino acids long. Germline CDR1 and CDR2: MNHEY and SMNVEV (reference sequence). V lost 3 bases and J 4 bases, leaving 9 bases between the germline ends.

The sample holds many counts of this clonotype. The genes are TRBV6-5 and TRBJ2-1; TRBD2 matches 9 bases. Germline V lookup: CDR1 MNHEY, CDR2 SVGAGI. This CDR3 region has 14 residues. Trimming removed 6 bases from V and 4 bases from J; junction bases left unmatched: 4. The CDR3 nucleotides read TGTGCCAGCAGGTGGACTAGCGCGTACAATGAGCAGTTCTTC. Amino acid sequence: CASRWTSAYNEQFF.

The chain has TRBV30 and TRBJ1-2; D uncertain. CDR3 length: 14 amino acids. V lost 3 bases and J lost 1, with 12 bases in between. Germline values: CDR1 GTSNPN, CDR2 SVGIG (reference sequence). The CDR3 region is CAWRTTGSNYGYTF. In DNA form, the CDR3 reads TGTGCCTGGAGGACCACCGGGAGTAACTATGGCTACACCTTC.

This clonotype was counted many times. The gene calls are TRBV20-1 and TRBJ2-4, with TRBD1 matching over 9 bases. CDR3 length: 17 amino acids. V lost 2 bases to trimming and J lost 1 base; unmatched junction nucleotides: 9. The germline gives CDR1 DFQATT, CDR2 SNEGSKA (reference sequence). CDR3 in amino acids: CSARQQQGAMAKNIQYF. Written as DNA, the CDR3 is TGCAGTGCTAGACAACAACAGGGGGCGATGGCCAAAAACATTCAGTACTTC.

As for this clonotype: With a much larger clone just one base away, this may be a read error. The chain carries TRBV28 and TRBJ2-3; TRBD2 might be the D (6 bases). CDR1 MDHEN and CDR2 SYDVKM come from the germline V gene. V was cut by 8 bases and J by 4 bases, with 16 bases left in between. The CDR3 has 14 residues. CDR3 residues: CASGPPGLSDTQYF. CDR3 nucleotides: TGTGCCAGCGGTCCCCCGGGACTTTCAGATACGCAGTATTTT. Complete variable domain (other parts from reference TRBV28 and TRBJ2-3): DVKVTQSSRYLVKRTGEKVFLECVQDMDHENMFWYRQDPGLGLRLIYFSYDVKMKEKGDIPEGYSVSREKKERFSLILESASTNQTSMYLCASGPPGLSDTQYFGPGTRLTVL.

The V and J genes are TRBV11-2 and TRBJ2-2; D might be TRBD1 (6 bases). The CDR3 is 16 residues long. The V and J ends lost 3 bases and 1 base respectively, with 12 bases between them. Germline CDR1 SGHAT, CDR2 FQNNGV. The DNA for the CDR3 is TGTGCCAGCAGCTTCCGAGACAGGAGGAACACCGGGGAGCTGTTTTTT. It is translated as CASSFRDRRNTGELFF.

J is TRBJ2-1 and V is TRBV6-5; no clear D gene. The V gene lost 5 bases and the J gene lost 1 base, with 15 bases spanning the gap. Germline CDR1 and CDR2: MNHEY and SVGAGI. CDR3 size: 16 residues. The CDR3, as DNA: TGTGCCAGCAGTCCAAGGTCCTTGTCTTCCTACAATGAGCAGTTCTTC. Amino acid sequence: CASSPRSLSSYNEQFF.

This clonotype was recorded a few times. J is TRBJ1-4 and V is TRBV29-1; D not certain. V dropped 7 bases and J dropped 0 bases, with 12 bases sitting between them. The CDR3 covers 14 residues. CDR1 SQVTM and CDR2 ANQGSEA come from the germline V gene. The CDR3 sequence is CSDLEGATNEKLFF. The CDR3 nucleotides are TGCAGCGACCTCGAGGGCGCAACTAATGAAAAACTGTTTTTT.

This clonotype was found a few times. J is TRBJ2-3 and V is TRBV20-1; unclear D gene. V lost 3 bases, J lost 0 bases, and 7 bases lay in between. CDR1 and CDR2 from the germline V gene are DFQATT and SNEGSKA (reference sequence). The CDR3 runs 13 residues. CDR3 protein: CSASPGSTDTQYF. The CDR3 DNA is TGCAGTGCTAGTCCGGGTAGCACAGATACGCAGTATTTT.

CDR3 bases: TGCAGTGCACGTGGACTGGTCTACGAGCAGTACTTC. Protein product: CSARGLVYEQYF. The chain has TRBV20-1 and TRBJ2-7, with D possibly matching TRBD2 (5 bases). The V gene's germline CDR1 is DFQATT and CDR2 SNEGSKA (reference sequence). The ends were cut back, 6 bases at V and 3 bases at J, with 12 bases in the middle. The CDR3 spans 12 residues.

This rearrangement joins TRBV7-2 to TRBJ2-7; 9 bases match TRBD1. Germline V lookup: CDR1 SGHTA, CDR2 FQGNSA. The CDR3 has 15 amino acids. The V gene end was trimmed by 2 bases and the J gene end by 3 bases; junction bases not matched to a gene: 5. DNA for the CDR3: TGTGCCAGCAGCTTAAGAGGACAGGGGAGCTACGAGCAGTACTTC. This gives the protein CASSLRGQGSYEQYF. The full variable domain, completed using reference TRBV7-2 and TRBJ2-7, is GAGVSQSPSNKVTEKGKDVELRCDPISGHTALYWYRQSLGQGLEFLIYFQGNSAPDKSGLPSDRFSAERTGGSVSTLTIQRTQQEDSAVYLCASSLRGQGSYEQYFGPGTRLTVT.

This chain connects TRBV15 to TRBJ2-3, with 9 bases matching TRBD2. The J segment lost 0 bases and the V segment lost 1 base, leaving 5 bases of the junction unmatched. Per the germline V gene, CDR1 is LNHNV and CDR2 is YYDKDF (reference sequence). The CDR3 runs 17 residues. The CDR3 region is CATSRVGTSGSTDTQYF. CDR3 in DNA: TGTGCCACCAGCAGAGTTGGCACTAGCGGGAGCACAGATACGCAGTATTTT.

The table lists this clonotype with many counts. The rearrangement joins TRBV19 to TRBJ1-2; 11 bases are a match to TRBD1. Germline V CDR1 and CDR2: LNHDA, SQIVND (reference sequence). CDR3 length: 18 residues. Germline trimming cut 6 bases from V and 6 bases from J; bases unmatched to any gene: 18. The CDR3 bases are TGTGCCAGTAGGTCCGTCCGGGACAGGGGGTCCAAGACGGATGGCTACACCTTC. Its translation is CASRSVRDRGSKTDGYTF.

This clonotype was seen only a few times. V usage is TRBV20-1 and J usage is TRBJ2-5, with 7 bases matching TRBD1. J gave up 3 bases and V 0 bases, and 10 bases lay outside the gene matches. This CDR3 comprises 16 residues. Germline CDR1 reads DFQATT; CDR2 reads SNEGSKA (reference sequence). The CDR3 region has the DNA TGCAGTGCTAGAGATCTGGGGTGGGACAGTGAAGAGACCCAGTACTTC. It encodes CSARDLGWDSEETQYF.

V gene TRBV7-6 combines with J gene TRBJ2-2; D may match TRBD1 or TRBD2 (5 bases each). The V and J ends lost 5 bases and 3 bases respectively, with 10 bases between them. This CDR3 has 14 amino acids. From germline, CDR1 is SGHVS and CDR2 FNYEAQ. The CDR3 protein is CASSERGDTGELFF. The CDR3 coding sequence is TGTGCCAGCAGCGAGCGAGGGGACACCGGGGAGCTGTTTTTT.

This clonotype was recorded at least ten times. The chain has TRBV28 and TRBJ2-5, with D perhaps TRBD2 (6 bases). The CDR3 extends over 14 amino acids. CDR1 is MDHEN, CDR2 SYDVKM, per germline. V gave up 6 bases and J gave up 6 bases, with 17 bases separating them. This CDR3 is CASSPPGDFQTQYF. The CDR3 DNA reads TGTGCCAGCAGCCCCCCCGGGGACTTCCAGACCCAGTACTTC.